This is a list of T cell receptor beta chains from one sample in a study of blood T cell repertoires in COVID-19. The data were produced by immunoSEQ multiplex PCR, yet TCRdb's version contains in-frame clones alone and is incomplete. The table records about 130,000 clones, roughly four fifths of them present only once. Sequenced material: peripheral blood. These receptors were taken from a man aged 60 to 69 with acute or convalescent COVID-19. The CDR3 runs from the conserved cysteine through the conserved F or W. Fields, in order: V gene, D gene, clone size, J gene, CDR3 protein, CDR3 DNA. The D gene is left open where the match is weak. Clone size is given for some rows only: seen once, a few or many times, or a class if the clone is expanded.

>TRBV5-1|TRBD2|once|TRBJ2-1
CASSTRLAGGLNEQFF
TGCGCCAGCAGCACTCGACTAGCGGGGGGTCTGAATGAGCAGTTCTTC
>TRBV12-3/TRBV12-4|.|.|TRBJ2-1
CASSLALSGEQFF
TGTGCCAGCAGTTTAGCGCTTAGCGGAGAGCAGTTCTTC
>TRBV27|TRBD1|few|TRBJ2-7
CASSPADRLDEQYF
TGTGCCAGCAGTCCCGCGGACAGGTTAGACGAGCAGTACTTC
>TRBV7-9|.|.|TRBJ1-2
CASSLDSQGLSYGYTF
TGTGCCAGCAGCTTAGATTCTCAGGGACTTAGCTATGGCTACACCTTC
>TRBV3-1/TRBV3-2|.|.|TRBJ1-1
CASSRRSTEAFF
TGTGCCAGCAGCCGGAGGAGCACTGAAGCTTTCTTT
>TRBV5-1|.|.|TRBJ1-5
CASSLDSRNQPQHF
TGCGCCAGCAGCTTGGACAGCCGCAATCAGCCCCAGCATTTT
>TRBV5-1|TRBD1|.|TRBJ1-1
CASSLTIGGGNTEAFF
TGCGCCAGCAGCTTGACCATAGGGGGCGGGAACACTGAAGCTTTCTTT
>TRBV7-3|.|.|TRBJ2-3
CASSLETGADTQYF
TGTGCCAGCAGCTTAGAGACGGGTGCAGATACGCAGTATTTT
>TRBV19|.|.|TRBJ1-5
CASSMWRGDGNQPQHF
TGTGCCAGTAGTATGTGGCGGGGGGACGGCAATCAGCCCCAGCATTTT
>TRBV3-1/TRBV3-2|.|.|TRBJ1-2
CASSRRDYGYTF
TGTGCCAGCAGCCGACGGGACTATGGCTACACCTTC
>TRBV5-6|.|.|TRBJ1-2
CASSLERINTF
TGTGCCAGCAGCTTGGAGCGTATAAACACCTTC
>TRBV4-1|TRBD2|.|TRBJ2-5
CASSQSGTSGRQETQYF
TGCGCCAGCAGCCAATCTGGGACTAGCGGGAGGCAAGAGACCCAGTACTTC
>TRBV5-1|.|.|TRBJ2-3
CASSPSLLAVDTQYF
TGCGCCAGCAGCCCGTCTCTTCTAGCTGTAGATACGCAGTATTTT
>TRBV2|TRBD1|.|TRBJ2-7
CASRKQGLRYEQYF
TGTGCCAGCAGGAAACAGGGGTTACGGTACGAGCAGTACTTC
>TRBV18|.|.|TRBJ2-2
CASSPTGTQNTGELFF
TGTGCCAGCTCGCCTACCGGGACTCAGAACACCGGGGAGCTGTTTTTT
>TRBV30|.|.|TRBJ1-6
CAWIRGRGSSPLHF
TGTGCCTGGATCCGGGGGCGGGGGAGTTCACCCCTCCACTTT
>TRBV29-1|TRBD2|.|TRBJ2-1
CRVAGHSYNEQFF
TGCAGGGTAGCGGGACACTCCTACAATGAGCAGTTCTTC
>TRBV19|TRBD1|once|TRBJ2-7
CASSIFRGTSEQYF
TGTGCCAGTAGTATTTTCAGGGGGACCTCCGAGCAGTACTTC
>TRBV5-8|TRBD1|.|TRBJ2-7
CASSKTGTGAIEQYF
TGTGCCAGCAGCAAGACCGGGACAGGGGCGATCGAGCAGTACTTC
>TRBV7-9|.|.|TRBJ2-3
CASSTSSGTAYTQYF
TGTGCCAGCAGCACCTCTTCCGGGACTGCTTATACGCAGTATTTT
>TRBV3-1/TRBV3-2|.|.|TRBJ2-7
CASSQYGRSWEQYF
TGTGCCAGCAGCCAATACGGGAGATCGTGGGAGCAGTACTTC
>TRBV24-1|TRBD1|.|TRBJ1-5
CATSPRTGQGQPQHF
TGTGCCACCAGCCCTAGGACAGGCCAGGGTCAGCCCCAGCATTTT
>TRBV5-4|TRBD1|.|TRBJ1-2
CASSQRGLAFDYGYTF
TGTGCCAGCAGCCAAAGGGGGCTGGCCTTTGACTATGGCTACACCTTC
>TRBV2|TRBD2|.|TRBJ2-3
CASSDPLAGEDTQYF
TGTGCCAGCAGTGATCCACTAGCGGGGGAAGATACGCAGTATTTT
>TRBV3-1/TRBV3-2|TRBD1|.|TRBJ1-5
CASSQAGQGAGQPQHF
TGTGCCAGCAGCCAGGCGGGACAGGGGGCCGGTCAGCCCCAGCATTTT
>TRBV6-5|TRBD1|.|TRBJ1-6
CASRQPTGDNSPLHF
TGTGCCAGCAGGCAACCGACAGGGGATAATTCACCCCTCCACTTT
>TRBV27|.|.|TRBJ2-1
CASSLSPRAPGFTGNEQFF
TGTGCCAGCAGTCTCTCTCCCCGGGCGCCGGGGTTTACGGGTAATGAGCAGTTCTTC
>TRBV5-1|TRBD2|.|TRBJ2-2
CASSFSGSTNTGELFF
TGCGCCAGCAGCTTTAGCGGGAGTACGAACACCGGGGAGCTGTTTTTT
>TRBV7-2|.|.|TRBJ1-2
CASSLTPRGSTDYGYTF
TGTGCCAGCAGCTTAACCCCGAGGGGGTCGACCGATTATGGCTACACCTTC
>TRBV30|.|.|TRBJ2-5
CAWSVGRGAGMTQYF
TGTGCCTGGAGTGTAGGACGCGGAGCAGGGATGACCCAGTACTTC
>TRBV2|.|.|TRBJ2-7
CASTRTSGVEQYF
TGTGCCAGCACCAGAACGTCAGGGGTCGAGCAGTACTTC
>TRBV6-6|.|.|TRBJ1-5
CASRENRDHQPQHF
TGTGCCAGCAGAGAAAACAGGGACCATCAGCCCCAGCATTTT
>TRBV7-9|.|few|TRBJ2-7
CASSSGDEQYF
TGTGCCAGCAGTTCAGGGGACGAGCAGTACTTC
>TRBV18|TRBD1|many|TRBJ1-2
CASSPGTGGPGANYGYTF
TGTGCCAGCTCACCCGGGACAGGGGGGCCAGGCGCTAACTATGGCTACACCTTC
>TRBV12-3/TRBV12-4|.|.|TRBJ1-2
CASSLESYGYTF
TGTGCCAGCAGTTTGGAGTCCTATGGTTACACCTTC
>TRBV19|.|.|TRBJ1-2
CATTSKRGSRFGYTF
TGTGCCACCACATCCAAGCGGGGGTCCCGCTTCGGCTACACCTTC
>TRBV25-1|.|.|TRBJ1-5
CASTLGGSQPQHF
TGTGCCAGCACTCTAGGGGGAAGTCAGCCCCAGCATTTT
>TRBV6-5|.|.|TRBJ1-1
CASSLHPLNTEAFF
TGTGCCAGCAGTCTCCACCCACTTAACACTGAAGCTTTCTTT
>TRBV5-1|.|.|TRBJ1-5
CASSLGPGDPQHF
TGCGCCAGCAGCTTGGGACCCGGGGATCCCCAGCATTTT
>TRBV4-2|TRBD2|.|TRBJ2-7
CASSQGLAGGPEGEQYF
TGTGCCAGCAGCCAAGGACTAGCGGGGGGGCCTGAGGGAGAGCAGTACTTC
>TRBV11-2|.|few|TRBJ2-7
CASSLLFIEPGEQYF
TGTGCCAGCAGCTTGCTCTTTATCGAGCCGGGAGAGCAGTACTTC
>TRBV3-1/TRBV3-2|TRBD1|few|TRBJ1-1
CASSPRGQGVLNTEAFF
TGTGCCAGCAGCCCCCGAGGACAGGGCGTCTTGAACACTGAAGCTTTCTTT
>TRBV7-8|.|.|TRBJ1-2
CASRSGELNYGYTF
TGTGCCAGCCGGAGCGGAGAACTTAACTATGGCTACACCTTC
>TRBV3-1/TRBV3-2|.|.|TRBJ1-2
CASSQGAVANYGYTF
TGTGCCAGCAGCCAAGGGGCAGTAGCTAACTATGGCTACACCTTC
>TRBV5-6|.|.|TRBJ2-2
CASSLGTRLTGELFF
TGTGCCAGCAGCTTGGGGACACGCCTAACCGGGGAGCTGTTTTTT